This T cell receptor (beta chain) was recorded in a study of T cell repertoires in cytomegalovirus infection. Study-level points and caveats: Cumulative frequency (of public TCR beta family members) identified carriers of CMV plus the relevant HLA.

TCRdb reprocessed the reads via MiXCR and lists one record per CDR3 protein. The data show 800,000 to 950,000 distinct CDR3 sequences, approximately 29% seen once. The germline CDR1 and CDR2 sequences are SGDLS and YYNGEE. Deletions cut 3 bases from V and 0 bases from J, with 12 bases between. The CDR3 covers 15 residues. This clonotype was counted between two and nine times. Its cognate antigen is unknown. Sequences were derived from cultured CD8+ T cells from PBMCs, sampled from culture after CMV antigen stimulation. V is TRBV9 and J is TRBJ1-2; D is unresolved. The sequence was obtained from a human donor in good health (CMV status not recorded). Some clones in this sample may be carry-over from other donors' samples. The CDR3 nucleotides are TGTGCCAGCAGCGCGGACGGATCCACTAACTATGGCTACACCTTC. Its translation is CASSADGSTNYGYTF.